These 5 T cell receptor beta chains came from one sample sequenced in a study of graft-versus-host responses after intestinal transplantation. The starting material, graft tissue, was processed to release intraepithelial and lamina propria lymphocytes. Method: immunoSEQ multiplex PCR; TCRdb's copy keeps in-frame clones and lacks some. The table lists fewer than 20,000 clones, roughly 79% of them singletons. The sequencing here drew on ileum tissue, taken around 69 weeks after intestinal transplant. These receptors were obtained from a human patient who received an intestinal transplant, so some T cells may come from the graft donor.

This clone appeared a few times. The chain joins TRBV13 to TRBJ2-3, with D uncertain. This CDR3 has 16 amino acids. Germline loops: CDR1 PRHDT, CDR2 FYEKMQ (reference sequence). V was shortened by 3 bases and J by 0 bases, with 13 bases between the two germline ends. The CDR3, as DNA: TGTGCCAGCAGCTTTGGGCGATCACCTAGCACAGATACGCAGTATTTT. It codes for CASSFGRSPSTDTQYF.

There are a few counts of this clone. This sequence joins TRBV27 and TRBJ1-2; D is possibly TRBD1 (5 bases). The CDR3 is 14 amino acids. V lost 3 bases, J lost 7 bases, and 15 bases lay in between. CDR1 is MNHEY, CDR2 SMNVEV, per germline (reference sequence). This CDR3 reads CASSFGGKSSGYTF. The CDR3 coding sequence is TGTGCCAGCAGTTTCGGGGGGAAGTCTAGTGGCTACACCTTC.

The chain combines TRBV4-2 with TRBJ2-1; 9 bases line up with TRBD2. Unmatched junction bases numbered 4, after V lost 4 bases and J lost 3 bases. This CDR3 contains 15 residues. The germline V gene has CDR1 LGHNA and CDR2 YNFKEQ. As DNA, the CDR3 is TGTGCCAGCAGCCGGCGGACTAGCGACTACAATGAGCAGTTCTTC. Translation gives CASSRRTSDYNEQFF.

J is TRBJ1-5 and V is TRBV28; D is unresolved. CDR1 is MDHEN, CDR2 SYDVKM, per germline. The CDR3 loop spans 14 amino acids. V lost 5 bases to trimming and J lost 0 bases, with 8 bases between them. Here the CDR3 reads CASSILHSNQPQHF. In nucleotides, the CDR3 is TGTGCCAGCAGTATCCTCCATAGCAATCAGCCCCAGCATTTT.

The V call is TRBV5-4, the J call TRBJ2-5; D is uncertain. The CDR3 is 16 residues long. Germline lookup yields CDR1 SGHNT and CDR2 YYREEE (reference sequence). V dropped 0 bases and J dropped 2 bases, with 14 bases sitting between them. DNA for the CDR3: TGTGCCAGCAGCTTGGTAGCCCCCCGAGGACAAGAGACCCAGTACTTC. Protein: CASSLVAPRGQETQYF.